A single sample gave rise to the 21 T cell receptor beta chains below, sequenced in a study of shared clonotypes between healthy human individuals. Clones were read by immunoSEQ multiplex PCR, and TCRdb kept only the in-frame ones, dropping some. Of 2 million to 2.5 million clones detected, 92% appear once; the ten largest clones hold approximately 0.4%. Sequencing was done on a sample of naive CD4+ T cells from PBMCs. Documented subset: CD45RA+ positively selected. The receptors originated from a man between 18 and 29 years old in good health. Some clones in this sample may be carry-over from other donors' samples.

The chain links TRBV29-1 to TRBJ2-1; no clear D. Trimming took 4 bases from V and 5 from J, leaving 15 bases between them. The CDR3 runs 14 residues. The germline V gene has CDR1 SQVTM and CDR2 ANQGSEA. In DNA form, the CDR3 reads TGCAGCGTTGGTGTGGCTCCAGCCAACAATGAGCAGTTCTTC. Translated: CSVGVAPANNEQFF.

V usage is TRBV28 and J usage is TRBJ2-1; TRBD2 matches at 11 bases. The V gene end was trimmed by 3 bases and the J gene end by 9 bases; junction bases not matched to a gene: 13. Germline V CDR1 and CDR2: MDHEN, SYDVKM. The CDR3 sequence is 17 residues long. CDR3: CASSFLISSGRGGEQFF. The CDR3 region has the DNA TGTGCCAGCAGTTTTTTAATAAGTAGCGGGAGGGGGGGTGAGCAGTTCTTC.

The rearrangement joins TRBV6-1 to TRBJ2-7; D remains unclear. Germline values: CDR1 MNHNS, CDR2 SASEGT. CDR3 length: 14 residues. Trimming stripped 5 bases from V and 5 bases from J, with 16 bases between. CDR3 in DNA: TGTGCCAGCAGTCCCCGCGTATACGGTAACGAGCAGTACTTC. Translation gives CASSPRVYGNEQYF.

The chain employs TRBV7-2 and TRBJ2-7; D is unclear. V dropped 1 base and J dropped 6 bases, with 13 bases sitting between them. Germline CDR1 and CDR2: SGHTA and FQGNSA. The CDR3 contains 14 residues. The DNA of the CDR3 is TGTGCCAGCAGCTTAGGATTCAGCTCTGGCGAGCAGTACTTC. It yields the protein CASSLGFSSGEQYF.

This chain uses TRBV28 with TRBJ1-2; 10 bases fit TRBD1. The CDR3 sequence is 15 residues long. The trim removed 3 bases at V and 4 bases at J, leaving 5 bases unmatched. Per the germline V gene, CDR1 is MDHEN and CDR2 is SYDVKM. CDR3 residues: CASSFTTGGLYGYTF. The CDR3 DNA follows: TGTGCCAGCAGTTTCACGACAGGGGGCCTCTATGGCTACACCTTC.

The DNA for the CDR3 is TGCGCCAGTTTTCAGGGAAGCACAGATACGCAGTATTTT. Its translation is CASFQGSTDTQYF. The J gene is TRBJ2-3, the V gene TRBV5-1; D is possibly TRBD1 (5 bases). Trimming removed 8 bases at V and 0 bases at J, with 10 bases between. Germline lookup yields CDR1 SGHRS and CDR2 YFSETQ. CDR3 size: 13 residues.

Notes on this clone: This sample includes further DNA sequences coding for the same CDR3. The chain combines TRBV19 with TRBJ1-4, with D uncertain. V was shortened by 3 bases and J by 8 bases, with 10 bases between the two germline ends. CDR3 length equals 13 residues. The germline V gene has CDR1 LNHDA and CDR2 SQIVND (reference sequence). CDR3 region: CASSIPEGEKLFF. CDR3 nucleotides: TGTGCCAGTAGTATCCCGGAGGGCGAAAAACTGTTTTTT.

The chain carries TRBV7-9 and TRBJ1-3; no firm D call. V lost 5 bases to trimming and J lost 2 bases, with 19 bases between them. The CDR3 loop spans 17 amino acids. Germline CDR1 and CDR2: SEHNR and FQNEAQ (reference sequence). In DNA form, the CDR3 reads TGTGCCAGCAGCATTAGCGGGTTGGGGATGACTGGAAACACCATATATTTT. This codes for CASSISGLGMTGNTIYF. Together with reference TRBV7-9 and TRBJ1-3, the CDR3 gives the full variable domain: DTGVSQNPRHKITKRGQNVTFRCDPISEHNRLYWYRQTLGQGPEFLTYFQNEAQLEKSRLLSDRFSAERPKGSFSTLEIQRTEQGDSAMYLCASSISGLGMTGNTIYFGEGSWLTVV.

The chain is built from TRBV2 and TRBJ1-5; the D is unclear. This CDR3 has 14 amino acids. V was pared by 2 bases and J by 0 bases, with 5 bases between. CDR1 is SNHLY, CDR2 FYNNEI, per germline. Written as DNA, the CDR3 is TGTGCCAGCAGTGAATACTATAGCAATCAGCCCCAGCATTTT. This codes for CASSEYYSNQPQHF. Full variable domain (remainder filled in from reference TRBV2 and TRBJ1-5): EPEVTQTPSHQVTQMGQEVILRCVPISNHLYFYWYRQILGQKVEFLVSFYNNEISEKSEIFDDQFSVERPDGSNFTLKIRSTKLEDSAMYFCASSEYYSNQPQHFGDGTRLSIL.

The count of this clone is one. The rearrangement joins TRBV19 to TRBJ1-4; 8 nucleotides align to TRBD1. V lost 7 bases and J lost 8; bases outside the gene matches: 6. CDR3 size: 13 residues. Per germline, CDR1 LNHDA and CDR2 SQIVND (reference sequence). DNA for the CDR3: TGTGCCAGTAACGGACAGGGCCGGGAAAAACTGTTTTTT. Protein sequence: CASNGQGREKLFF.

The V and J genes are TRBV4-1 and TRBJ1-1, with TRBD1 matching over 7 bases. CDR1 and CDR2 from the germline V gene are MGHRA and YSYEKL. V was pared by 4 bases and J by 1 base, with 15 bases of the junction left unmatched. This CDR3 spans 18 amino acids. The CDR3 loop reads CASSPSGGDSRRNTEAFF. In DNA, the CDR3 is TGCGCCAGCAGCCCCAGCGGGGGGGACAGCCGCCGGAACACTGAAGCTTTCTTT.

The chain links TRBV27 to TRBJ2-1, with TRBD2 identical over 15 bases. V was clipped by 3 bases and J by 7 bases; unmatched bases: 4. This CDR3 is 16 amino acids long. The germline gives CDR1 MNHEY, CDR2 SMNVEV (reference sequence). CDR3 DNA: TGTGCCAGCAGTTTGTGGACTAGCGGGAGGGGAAATGAGCAGTTCTTC. Residues: CASSLWTSGRGNEQFF.

This clone was recorded only once. The rearrangement uses TRBV6-6 and TRBJ1-1; the D is unclear. The germline V gene has CDR1 MNHNY and CDR2 SVGAGI (reference sequence). CDR3 length: 15 amino acids. Trimming pared 7 bases from V and 3 bases from J, leaving 18 bases between. The CDR3 spells CASTQDRQRDTEAFF. The CDR3 bases are TGTGCCAGCACCCAGGACCGTCAACGGGACACTGAAGCTTTCTTT.

V and J are TRBV2 and TRBJ1-2; the D gene is possibly TRBD1 (5 bases). This CDR3 spans 12 amino acids. The V end was cut by 5 bases, the J end by 6 bases, with 10 bases between. From germline, CDR1 is SNHLY and CDR2 FYNNEI. For the CDR3, the DNA is TGTGCCAGCAGTCGCAGGGTCAATGGCTACACCTTC. This codes for CASSRRVNGYTF.

This sequence joins TRBV2 and TRBJ1-5; D is unresolved. The CDR3 extends over 15 amino acids. Germline CDR1 and CDR2: SNHLY and FYNNEI. V was shortened by 1 base and J by 3 bases, with 10 bases between the two germline ends. CDR3: CASSEGRELNQPQHF. Written as DNA, the CDR3 is TGTGCCAGCAGTGAAGGGCGGGAGCTCAATCAGCCCCAGCATTTT.

V usage is TRBV28 and J usage is TRBJ2-7; D unresolved. The germline CDR1 and CDR2 sequences are MDHEN and SYDVKM. The V gene lost 5 bases and the J gene lost 3 bases, with 17 bases spanning the gap. The CDR3 is made up of 15 amino acids. CDR3 sequence (DNA): TGTGCCAGCAGTCCCCCTGGGGTGCGAGGCTACGAGCAGTACTTC. The encoded protein is CASSPPGVRGYEQYF.

The rearrangement links TRBV28 to TRBJ2-7; D may be TRBD1 (7 bases). This CDR3 contains 14 residues. Trimming removed 7 bases at V and 6 bases at J, with 19 bases between. Germline V gives CDR1 MDHEN, CDR2 SYDVKM. This chain's CDR3 is CASIARAQGGEQYF. CDR3 nucleotide sequence: TGTGCCAGCATCGCCAGGGCCCAGGGGGGCGAGCAGTACTTC.

The genes are TRBV7-9 and TRBJ1-4; D is possibly TRBD1 (5 bases). Trimming shortened V by 2 bases and J by 8 bases, and 15 bases separated the two germline ends. Germline lookup yields CDR1 SEHNR and CDR2 FQNEAQ (reference sequence). The CDR3 covers 15 residues. DNA for the CDR3: TGTGCCAGCAGCTTAATGGGAGGGGAGGACGAAAAACTGTTTTTT. Translating gives CASSLMGGEDEKLFF.

Points on this clone: Other DNA sequences of this sample code for an identical CDR3. The V call is TRBV28, the J call TRBJ2-7, with D unclear. Germline V gene lookup returns CDR1 MDHEN and CDR2 SYDVKM. The CDR3 is 11 residues long. V shed 3 bases and J shed 4 bases, with 4 bases lying between them. CDR3 residues: CASSLKYEQYF. CDR3 in DNA: TGTGCCAGCAGTTTGAAGTACGAGCAGTACTTC. The full variable domain, with the rest looked up from reference TRBV28 and TRBJ2-7, is DVKVTQSSRYLVKRTGEKVFLECVQDMDHENMFWYRQDPGLGLRLIYFSYDVKMKEKGDIPEGYSVSREKKERFSLILESASTNQTSMYLCASSLKYEQYFGPGTRLTVT.

The CDR3 is CASHDRENEQFF. The CDR3 DNA reads as TGTGCCAGCCATGACAGGGAGAATGAGCAGTTCTTC. The J gene is TRBJ2-1, the V gene TRBV27, with TRBD1 matching 7 bases. Germline V gene lookup returns CDR1 MNHEY and CDR2 SMNVEV (reference sequence). V lost 8 bases, J lost 7 bases, and 5 bases stayed unmatched. The CDR3 contains 12 residues.

The rearrangement uses TRBV5-1 and TRBJ1-2; 8 bases fit TRBD1. With 3 bases clipped from V and 4 bases from J, the junction kept 14 bases outside the gene matches. The V gene's germline CDR1 is SGHRS and CDR2 YFSETQ. The CDR3 sequence is 17 residues long. The CDR3 DNA reads as TGCGCCAGCAGCTCCGGGACAGGACCTTACGGTTTCTATGGCTACACCTTC. Translated: CASSSGTGPYGFYGYTF. The whole variable domain, remainder taken from reference TRBV5-1 and TRBJ1-2, is KAGVTQTPRYLIKTRGQQVTLSCSPISGHRSVSWYQQTPGQGLQFLFEYFSETQRNKGNFPGRFSGRQFSNSRSEMNVSTLELGDSALYLCASSSGTGPYGFYGYTFGSGTRLTVV.